These 6 T cell receptor beta chains were sequenced from one sample in a study of glioma-infiltrating T cells. Using RNA template, CDR3s of TCR alpha and beta were amplified with iRepertoire arm-PCR. TCRdb processed the multiplex PCR reads anew with MiXCR; each CDR3 protein has one entry. This table has 150,000 to 200,000 distinct CDR3 sequences, more than 25% appearing once. Source material: glioma tissue, nonneoplastic brain tissue, or PBMCs (not recorded which). The source is a human donor with low-grade glioma or glioblastoma, undergoing nonglioma brain surgery, or in good health (not recorded which).

This clonotype was recorded a few times. V is TRBV29-1 and J is TRBJ2-7; TRBD2 matches 7 bases. V lost 1 base, J lost 4 bases, and 7 bases stayed unmatched. Germline V gene sequence: CDR1 SQVTM, CDR2 ANQGSEA. CDR3 length equals 14 residues. The CDR3 region has the DNA TGCAGCGTTGAAGTGAGCGGGATTGAATACGAGCAGTACTTC. Amino acid sequence: CSVEVSGIEYEQYF.

Many counts were recorded for this clonotype. The J gene is TRBJ2-5, the V gene TRBV4-1; 8 bases align to TRBD2. Germline-derived CDR1 and CDR2 are MGHRA and YSYEKL. J was trimmed by 4 bases and V by 1 base; bases with no gene match: 8. The CDR3 is 16 amino acids. CDR3 nucleotide sequence: TGCGCCAGCAGCCAAGTCAGCGGGAGAGTCTTAGAGACCCAGTACTTC. Its protein is CASSQVSGRVLETQYF.

This clonotype was counted many times. V usage is TRBV6-1 and J usage is TRBJ1-2; TRBD1 is a possible D gene (5 bases). The germline CDR1 and CDR2 sequences are MNHNS and SASEGT. The length of the CDR3 is 16 residues. V was pared by 3 bases and J by 3 bases, with 17 bases between. CDR3 in amino acids: CASSDRGSVRDYGYTF. In nucleotides, the CDR3 is TGTGCCAGCAGTGATCGGGGCTCAGTACGGGACTATGGCTACACCTTC.

This clonotype came up once. The V and J genes are TRBV13 and TRBJ1-2, with 7 bases that match TRBD1. The J segment lost 8 bases and the V segment lost 5 bases, leaving 23 bases of the junction unmatched. CDR1 and CDR2 (germline): PRHDT, FYEKMQ (reference sequence). CDR3 length: 18 residues. The CDR3 DNA sequence: TGTGCCAGCAGCGTCTCGGGCTGGGGCCTCCAGGGGGAAAGAGGCTACACCTTC. It specifies CASSVSGWGLQGERGYTF.

Concerning this clonotype: The DNA is omitted, as the CDR3 cannot be located on it reliably, and the CDR3 follows TCRdb's listing. This chain joins TRBV11-2 and TRBJ2-5; TRBD1 was called by the table and not checked on the DNA. Ends included, the CDR3 has 15 residues. Germline V lookup: CDR1 SGHAT, CDR2 FQNNGV. CDR3: CASSFGQGAQETQHF.

The chain combines TRBV6-1 with TRBJ2-7; D is undetermined. CDR3 length: 14 residues. Germline V gene data show CDR1 as MNHNS and CDR2 as SASEGT. V was shortened by 6 bases and J by 0 bases, with 12 bases between the two germline ends. This CDR3 is CASSAPRSSYEQYF. The CDR3 nucleotides are TGTGCCAGCAGCGCCCCCAGGAGCTCCTACGAGCAGTACTTC.